This T cell receptor beta chain came from a study of blood T cell repertoires in COVID-19. Study overall: There were acute and convalescent COVID-19 samples, and they came from the United States, Italy and Spain. The cDNA or gDNA used as material had been derived from T cells, B-cell-depleted T cells, or PBMCs.

CDR1 and CDR2 (germline): SQVTM, ANQGSEA. Trimming removed 0 bases at V and 4 bases at J, with 12 bases between. CDR3 length equals 14 residues. Authors' processing steps: For nucleated cells, counts were estimated from reference gene primer amplification. Generated by immunoSEQ multiplex PCR, the TCRdb table keeps only in-frame clones and is missing some. Clone size and V and J calls were adopted from that table, with D and trimming inferred from the DNA. The data hold about 250,000 clones, with about 80% observed a single time. The specimen sequenced was peripheral blood. The chain recombines TRBV29-1 with TRBJ2-5; D is possibly TRBD1 (6 bases). The origin of this receptor is a man older than 75 with acute or convalescent COVID-19. The CDR3 reads CSVEDLRGPETQYF. The CDR3 DNA follows: TGCAGCGTTGAAGATCTCAGGGGTCCAGAGACCCAGTACTTC.